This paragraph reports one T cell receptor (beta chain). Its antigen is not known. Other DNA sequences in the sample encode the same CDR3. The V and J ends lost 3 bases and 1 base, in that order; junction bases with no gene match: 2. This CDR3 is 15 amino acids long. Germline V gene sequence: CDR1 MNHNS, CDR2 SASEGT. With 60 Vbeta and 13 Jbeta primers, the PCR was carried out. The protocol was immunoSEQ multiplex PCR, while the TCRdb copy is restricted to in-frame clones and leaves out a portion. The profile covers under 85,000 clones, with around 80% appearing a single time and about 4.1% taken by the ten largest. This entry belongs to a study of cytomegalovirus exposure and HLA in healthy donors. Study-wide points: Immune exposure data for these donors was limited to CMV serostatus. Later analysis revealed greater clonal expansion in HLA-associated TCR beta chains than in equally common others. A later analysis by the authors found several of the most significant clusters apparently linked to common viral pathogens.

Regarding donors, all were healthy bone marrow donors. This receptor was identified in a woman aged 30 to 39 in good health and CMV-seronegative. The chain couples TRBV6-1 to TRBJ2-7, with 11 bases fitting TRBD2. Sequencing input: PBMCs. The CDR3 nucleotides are TGTGCCAGCAGTGAGGGGACTAGCGGTTCCTACGAGCAGTACTTC. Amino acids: CASSEGTSGSYEQYF.